This T cell receptor (beta chain) was captured by sequencing in a study of control samples from healthy donors and cancer patients. This clone has just a few counts. Between the trimmed V and J ends, which lost 8 bases and 6 bases, there was a span of 22 bases. The CDR3 is made up of 16 amino acids. CDR1 is SEHNR, CDR2 FQNEAQ, per germline (reference sequence). Sequencing was performed with immunoSEQ multiplex PCR; in TCRdb, only in-frame clones are kept and a portion is missing. The profile shows more than 150,000 clones, around nine tenths of them singletons. The chain is built from TRBV7-9 and TRBJ2-2; D gene uncertain. The sequenced sample consisted of blood. This TCR was sampled from a woman aged 30 to 39 in good health. The CDR3 nucleotides read TGTGCCAGCGGCGGTGGGGTTCACAATGTTCCCGGGGAGCTGTTTTTT. Its translation is CASGGGVHNVPGELFF.